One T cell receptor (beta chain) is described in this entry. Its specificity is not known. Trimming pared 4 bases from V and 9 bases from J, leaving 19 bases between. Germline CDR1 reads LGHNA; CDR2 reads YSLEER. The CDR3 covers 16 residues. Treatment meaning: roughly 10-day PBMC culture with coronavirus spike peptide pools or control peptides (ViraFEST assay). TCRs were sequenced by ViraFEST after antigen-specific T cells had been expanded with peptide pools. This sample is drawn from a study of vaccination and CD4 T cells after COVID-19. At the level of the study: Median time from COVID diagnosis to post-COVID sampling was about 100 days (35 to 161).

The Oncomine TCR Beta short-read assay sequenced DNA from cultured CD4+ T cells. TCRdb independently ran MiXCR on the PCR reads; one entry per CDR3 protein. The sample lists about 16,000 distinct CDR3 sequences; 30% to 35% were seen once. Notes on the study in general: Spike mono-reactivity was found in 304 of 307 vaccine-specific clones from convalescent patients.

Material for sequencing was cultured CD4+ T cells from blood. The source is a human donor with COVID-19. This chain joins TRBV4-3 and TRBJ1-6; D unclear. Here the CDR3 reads CASSLSIAAAGSPLHF. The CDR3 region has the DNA TGCGCCAGCAGCCTCAGCATCGCGGCGGCGGGTTCACCCCTCCACTTT.